What follows is one T cell receptor (beta chain) and its context. Its matching antigen is unknown. This entry is derived from a study of T cell repertoires in cytomegalovirus infection. About the research overall: CMV epitopes used comprised recently identified HLA-C-restricted ones and well-studied HLA-B-restricted ones. Findings and limits, study-wide: Cumulative frequency of public TCR beta families picked out carriers of CMV plus the relevant HLA.

TCRdb reanalysed the reads using MiXCR and keeps one entry per CDR3 protein. The repertoire has approximately 910,000 distinct CDR3 sequences, roughly 30% of them found once; the top ten carry 11% to 15%. CDR3 length: 14 amino acids. Germline V CDR1 and CDR2: ENHRY, SYGVKD. The germline V and J ends were trimmed by 5 bases and 5 bases, with 15 bases remaining between them. The J gene is TRBJ1-1, the V gene TRBV10-3, with D possibly being TRBD1 (5 bases). The sequence was obtained from a human donor in good health (CMV status not recorded). Some clones in this sample may be carry-over from other donors' samples. The input for sequencing was cultured CD8+ T cells from PBMCs, taken from culture after CMV antigen stimulation. The CDR3 sequence is CAISPQATGTEAFF. The CDR3 DNA follows: TGTGCCATCAGTCCACAGGCAACGGGAACTGAAGCTTTCTTT.